The rows below give T cell receptor beta chains drawn from one sample of a study of CD8+ T cells in alopecia areata. The method was immunoSEQ multiplex PCR; TCRdb's version includes in-frame clones alone and lacks a portion of them. This sample has around 150,000 clones, with 75% to 85% found just once. The sample in question was CD8+ T cells sorted from blood, obtained at week 4, from a patient treated with tofacitinib. These receptors originate from a human donor with alopecia areata. The CDR3 runs from the conserved cysteine through the conserved F or W. A D gene is named only where the DNA matches it firmly. Clone size, where shown, is once, few, many, or a class for clones that have expanded.

abundance: .
d_gene: .
v_gene: TRBV2
j_gene: TRBJ2-3
CDR3aa: CASSEAVPGADMDTQYF
CDR3nt: TGTGCCAGCAGTGAAGCGGTTCCAGGGGCCGACATGGATACGCAGTATTTT

abundance: .
d_gene: TRBD2
v_gene: TRBV9
j_gene: TRBJ2-2
CDR3aa: CASSVPGAGANTGELFF
CDR3nt: TGTGCCAGCAGCGTCCCGGGAGCGGGGGCGAACACCGGGGAGCTGTTTTTT

abundance: .
d_gene: .
v_gene: TRBV7-9
j_gene: TRBJ1-3
CDR3aa: CASSPREWGESEGNTIYF
CDR3nt: TGTGCCAGCAGCCCACGAGAGTGGGGTGAGAGTGAGGGAAACACCATATATTTT

abundance: .
d_gene: .
v_gene: TRBV7-9
j_gene: TRBJ2-7
CDR3aa: CASSLEGSPYEQYF
CDR3nt: TGTGCCAGCAGCTTAGAGGGCAGTCCCTACGAGCAGTACTTC

abundance: .
d_gene: .
v_gene: TRBV5-4
j_gene: TRBJ2-1
CDR3aa: CASSAPDYNEQFF
CDR3nt: TGTGCCAGCAGCGCCCCTGATTACAATGAGCAGTTCTTC

abundance: .
d_gene: .
v_gene: TRBV20-1
j_gene: TRBJ2-1
CDR3aa: CSARAGWEQFF
CDR3nt: TGCAGTGCTAGAGCAGGTTGGGAGCAGTTCTTC

abundance: .
d_gene: .
v_gene: TRBV29-1
j_gene: TRBJ1-2
CDR3aa: CSVESPGEGYTF
CDR3nt: TGCAGCGTTGAAAGTCCCGGGGAAGGCTACACCTTC

abundance: .
d_gene: TRBD1
v_gene: TRBV30
j_gene: TRBJ1-6
CDR3aa: CAWSPGTGGKHSPLHF
CDR3nt: TGTGCCTGGAGTCCAGGGACAGGGGGTAAACATTCACCCCTCCACTTT

abundance: few
d_gene: .
v_gene: TRBV7-9
j_gene: TRBJ2-3
CDR3aa: CASSLRGGGHTDTQYF
CDR3nt: TGTGCCAGCAGCTTACGGGGCGGGGGCCACACAGATACGCAGTATTTT

abundance: .
d_gene: .
v_gene: TRBV4-3
j_gene: TRBJ2-4
CDR3aa: CASSQGPAPPDRAKNIQYF
CDR3nt: TGCGCCAGCAGCCAGGGACCCGCCCCTCCGGACAGAGCCAAAAACATTCAGTACTTC

abundance: .
d_gene: .
v_gene: TRBV29-1
j_gene: TRBJ2-2
CDR3aa: CSVEDTNTGELFF
CDR3nt: TGCAGCGTTGAGGACACGAACACCGGGGAGCTGTTTTTT

abundance: .
d_gene: .
v_gene: TRBV13
j_gene: TRBJ2-1
CDR3aa: CASSLSQGVYNEQFF
CDR3nt: TGTGCCAGCAGCTTATCACAGGGAGTATACAATGAGCAGTTCTTC

abundance: .
d_gene: .
v_gene: TRBV5-1
j_gene: TRBJ2-1
CDR3aa: CASSLARAPRPNVYNEQFF
CDR3nt: TGCGCCAGCAGCTTGGCCCGGGCCCCCCGCCCAAACGTCTACAATGAGCAGTTCTTC

abundance: .
d_gene: .
v_gene: TRBV19
j_gene: TRBJ1-1
CDR3aa: CASSIDRLASSGKAFF
CDR3nt: TGTGCCAGTAGTATAGACAGGTTGGCGAGTAGTGGCAAAGCTTTCTTT

abundance: once
d_gene: .
v_gene: TRBV14
j_gene: TRBJ2-6
CDR3aa: CASSKRSRSGANVLTF
CDR3nt: TGTGCCAGCAGCAAACGCTCCCGCTCTGGGGCCAACGTCCTGACTTTC

abundance: .
d_gene: .
v_gene: TRBV7-9
j_gene: TRBJ2-3
CDR3aa: CASSSPTSHATDTQYF
CDR3nt: TGTGCCAGCAGCTCTCCGACATCCCACGCCACAGATACGCAGTATTTT

abundance: once
d_gene: .
v_gene: TRBV10-3
j_gene: TRBJ2-5
CDR3aa: CAISELRDYQETQYF
CDR3nt: TGTGCCATCAGTGAGTTGCGGGACTACCAAGAGACCCAGTACTTC

abundance: .
d_gene: .
v_gene: TRBV9
j_gene: TRBJ2-7
CDR3aa: CASSVSETADSYEQYF
CDR3nt: TGTGCCAGCAGCGTTTCAGAGACGGCCGATTCCTACGAGCAGTACTTC

abundance: .
d_gene: TRBD1
v_gene: TRBV29-1
j_gene: TRBJ2-2
CDR3aa: CSVENRGTGELFF
CDR3nt: TGCAGCGTTGAAAACAGGGGAACCGGGGAGCTGTTTTTT

abundance: .
d_gene: .
v_gene: TRBV4-1
j_gene: TRBJ2-4
CDR3aa: CASSQDSGAGSIQYF
CDR3nt: TGCGCCAGCAGCCAAGATTCGGGGGCAGGCAGCATTCAGTACTTC